These 9 T cell receptor beta chains came from one sample sequenced in a study of cytomegalovirus exposure and HLA in healthy donors. PCR amplification relied on 60 Vbeta primers (plus 13 Jbeta primers). Assay used: immunoSEQ multiplex PCR; TCRdb lists only in-frame clones, some missing. The data hold tens of thousands of clones, with under 80% observed a single time. The sample consisted of PBMCs. Every receptor here comes from a man between 60 and 70 years old in good health and CMV-seropositive.

Written as DNA, the CDR3 is TGTGCCAGCAGCTTGGACAGGGCTGGAAACACCATATATTTT. Its translation is CASSLDRAGNTIYF. The chain recombines TRBV11-2 with TRBJ1-3, with 8 bases lining up with TRBD1. The CDR3 contains 14 residues. Germline CDR1 and CDR2: SGHAT and FQNNGV. The trim removed 3 bases at V and 2 bases at J, leaving 0 bases unmatched.

The rearrangement uses TRBV30 and TRBJ1-1; D possibly corresponds to TRBD1 (5 bases). CDR3 length: 11 amino acids. Trimming removed 4 bases at V and 5 bases at J, with 8 bases between. Germline loops: CDR1 GTSNPN, CDR2 SVGIG (reference sequence). The CDR3 sequence is CAWNRGTEAFF. DNA for the CDR3: TGTGCCTGGAATCGGGGGACTGAAGCTTTCTTT.

The chain carries TRBV4-1 and TRBJ1-2; a possible D gene is TRBD1 (5 bases). From germline, CDR1 is MGHRA and CDR2 YSYEKL. CDR3 length equals 14 residues. V was cut by 3 bases and J by 4 bases, with 12 bases left in between. The CDR3 spells CASSHGTGVYGYTF. The CDR3 bases are TGCGCCAGCAGCCATGGGACGGGGGTCTATGGCTACACCTTC.

V is TRBV2 and J is TRBJ2-5; 7 bases match TRBD2. This CDR3 contains 15 residues. Germline values: CDR1 SNHLY, CDR2 FYNNEI. The V and J ends lost 10 bases and 2 bases, in that order; junction bases with no gene match: 13. CDR3 protein: CATSPGGSLQETQYF. CDR3 coding DNA: TGTGCCACCTCGCCGGGGGGATCACTTCAAGAGACCCAGTACTTC.

The gene calls are TRBV19 and TRBJ2-7; 12 bases map to TRBD1. The CDR3 is made up of 15 amino acids. Germline CDR1 LNHDA, CDR2 SQIVND (reference sequence). Unmatched junction bases numbered 12, after V lost 2 bases and J lost 13 bases. The CDR3 loop reads CASSISGTGGRPGYF. The DNA for the CDR3 is TGTGCCAGTAGTATATCCGGGACAGGGGGCCGCCCGGGCTACTTC.

V and J are TRBV28 and TRBJ1-5, with a tentative D call TRBD1 (6 bases). The CDR3 is 15 amino acids. Germline CDR1 MDHEN, CDR2 SYDVKM. Between the trimmed V and J ends, which lost 3 bases and 3 bases, there was a span of 12 bases. The CDR3 loop reads CASSLPGANNQPQHF. CDR3 DNA sequence: TGTGCCAGCAGTTTGCCAGGGGCGAACAATCAGCCCCAGCATTTT. The variable domain in full, completed from reference TRBV28 and TRBJ1-5, reads DVKVTQSSRYLVKRTGEKVFLECVQDMDHENMFWYRQDPGLGLRLIYFSYDVKMKEKGDIPEGYSVSREKKERFSLILESASTNQTSMYLCASSLPGANNQPQHFGDGTRLSIL.

This rearrangement joins TRBV5-1 to TRBJ1-5; D unclear. There are 13 residues in the CDR3. V was trimmed by 8 bases and J by 3 bases, leaving 12 bases between them. Germline lookup yields CDR1 SGHRS and CDR2 YFSETQ. This CDR3 reads CASASDFNQPQHF. The CDR3 DNA sequence: TGCGCCAGTGCGAGCGATTTCAATCAGCCCCAGCATTTT.

This clone has only one observation. V is TRBV7-2 and J is TRBJ1-4, with D perhaps matching TRBD1 (6 bases). CDR1 and CDR2 (germline): SGHTA, FQGNSA. Trimming removed 3 bases from V and 8 bases from J, with 13 bases in between. CDR3 length equals 14 residues. DNA of the CDR3: TGTGCCAGCAGCTTCTCAGGGGTAGGCGAAAAACTGTTTTTT. This translates into CASSFSGVGEKLFF.

This rearrangement joins TRBV6-5 to TRBJ2-1, with D perhaps TRBD2 (6 bases). This CDR3 region has 15 residues. Trimming removed 6 bases at V and 0 bases at J, with 12 bases between. Germline CDR1 is MNHEY and CDR2 is SVGAGI. CDR3 DNA sequence: TGTGCCAGCAGGCCGGGGGTGAGCTCCTACAATGAGCAGTTCTTC. Protein: CASRPGVSSYNEQFF.